A selection of T cell receptor beta chains follows, all from one sample in a study of early T cells in non-severe SARS-CoV-2 infection. TCRdb called the 5' RACE reads again in MiXCR, with one record for every CDR3 protein. The sample records about 97,000 distinct CDR3 sequences, 9.5% to 11% being singletons. The input for sequencing was whole blood, taken at baseline. The receptor source for this set is an adult who was a healthcare worker with PCR-confirmed SARS-CoV-2 infection or an uninfected control (not recorded which). Both conserved end residues are trimmed from each CDR3.

J | V | CDR3
TRBJ1-2 | TRBV29-1 | SVEVRDGGYGYT
TRBJ2-3 | TRBV9 | ASSAGSTDTQY
TRBJ2-7 | TRBV30 | ALGKGPYEQY
TRBJ2-1 | TRBV18 | ASSPFVTSGGPSSYNEQF
TRBJ2-3 | TRBV27 | ASSITGTGGPDTQY
TRBJ2-2 | TRBV3-1 | ASSHQGYTGELF
TRBJ2-1 | TRBV29-1 | SVERTGGSNEQF
TRBJ1-6 | TRBV5-5 | ASSLDGDSPLH
TRBJ1-1 | TRBV30 | ALLTPLYGTEAF
TRBJ1-4 | TRBV5-1 | ASSFGGRREKLF
TRBJ2-4 | TRBV29-1 | SVRGDLAKNIQY
TRBJ2-7 | TRBV5-5 | ASRLEGGVYEQY